This section outlines one T cell receptor beta chain sequence together with its context. The CDR3 spans 14 residues. V dropped 8 bases and J dropped 6 bases, with 17 bases sitting between them. CDR1 and CDR2 (germline): SGHVS, FQNEAQ. The data derive from a study of patients and donors after allogeneic stem cell transplantation. TCRdb re-derived calls from the RT-PCR reads in MiXCR, one entry per CDR3 protein. The profile covers about a million distinct CDR3 sequences, with over 15% appearing a single time and 5% to 6.5% taken by the ten largest. The rearrangement links TRBV7-8 to TRBJ2-1; TRBD2 is a possible D gene (5 bases). The sequence derives from a human donor who was either an allogeneic HSCT recipient or a stem cell or donor lymphocyte infusion donor (not recorded which). It is not recorded whose cells these are; they may come from a transplant donor. Sequencing was carried out using blood, either unsorted or a sorted T cell fraction (not recorded which). CDR3 residues: CASAMGDGSNEQFF. The CDR3 DNA reads as TGTGCCAGCGCCATGGGAGATGGGAGCAATGAGCAGTTCTTC.